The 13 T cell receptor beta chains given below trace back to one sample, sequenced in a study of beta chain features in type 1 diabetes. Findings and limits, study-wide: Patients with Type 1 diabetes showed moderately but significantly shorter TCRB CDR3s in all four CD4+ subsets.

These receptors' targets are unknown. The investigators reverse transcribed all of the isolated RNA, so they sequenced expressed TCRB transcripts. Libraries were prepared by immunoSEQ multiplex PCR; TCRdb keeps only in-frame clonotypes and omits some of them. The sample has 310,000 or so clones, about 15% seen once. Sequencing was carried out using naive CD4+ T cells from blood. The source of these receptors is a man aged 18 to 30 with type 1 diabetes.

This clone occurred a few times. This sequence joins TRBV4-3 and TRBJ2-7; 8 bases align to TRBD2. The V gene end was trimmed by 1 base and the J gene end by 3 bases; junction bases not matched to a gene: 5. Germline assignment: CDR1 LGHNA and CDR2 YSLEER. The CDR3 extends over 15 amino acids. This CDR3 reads CASSQGSRGGYEQYF. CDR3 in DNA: TGCGCCAGCAGCCAAGGTTCACGGGGGGGCTACGAGCAGTACTTC.

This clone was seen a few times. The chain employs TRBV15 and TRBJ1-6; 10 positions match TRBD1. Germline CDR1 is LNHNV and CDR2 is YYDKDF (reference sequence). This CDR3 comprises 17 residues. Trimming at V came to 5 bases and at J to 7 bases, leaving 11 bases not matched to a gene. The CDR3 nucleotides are TGTGCCACCAGCTCCCGCCGTCCGGGACAGGGGAATTCACCCCTCCACTTT. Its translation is CATSSRRPGQGNSPLHF. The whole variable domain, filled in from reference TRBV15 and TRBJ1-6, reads DAMVIQNPRYQVTQFGKPVTLSCSQTLNHNVMYWYQQKSSQAPKLLFHYYDKDFNNEADTPDNFQSRRPNTSFCFLDIRSPGLGDTAMYLCATSSRRPGQGNSPLHFGNGTRLTVT.

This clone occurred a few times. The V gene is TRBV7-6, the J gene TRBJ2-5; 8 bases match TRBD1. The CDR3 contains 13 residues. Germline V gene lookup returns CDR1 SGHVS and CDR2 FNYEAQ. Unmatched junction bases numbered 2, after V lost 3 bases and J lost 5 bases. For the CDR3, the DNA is TGTGCCAGCAGCTTCCGGACAGGGGAGACCCAGTACTTC. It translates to CASSFRTGETQYF.

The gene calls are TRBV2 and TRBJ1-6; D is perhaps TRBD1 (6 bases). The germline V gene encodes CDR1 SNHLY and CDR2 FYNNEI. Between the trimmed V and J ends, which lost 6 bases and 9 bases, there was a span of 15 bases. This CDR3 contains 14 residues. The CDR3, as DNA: TGTGCCAGCAGCGTTGGGCAGGGGACTTCACCCCTCCACTTT. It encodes CASSVGQGTSPLHF.

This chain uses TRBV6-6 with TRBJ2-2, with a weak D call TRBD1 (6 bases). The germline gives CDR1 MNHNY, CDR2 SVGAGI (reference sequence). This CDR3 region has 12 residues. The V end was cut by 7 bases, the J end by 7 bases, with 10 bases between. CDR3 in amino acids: CASKTGNGELFF. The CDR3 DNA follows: TGTGCCAGCAAAACAGGGAACGGGGAGCTGTTTTTT.

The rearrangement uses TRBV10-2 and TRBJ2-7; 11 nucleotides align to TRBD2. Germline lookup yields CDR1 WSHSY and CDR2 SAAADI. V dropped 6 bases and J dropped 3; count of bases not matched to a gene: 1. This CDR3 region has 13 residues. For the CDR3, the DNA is TGCGCCAGCAGGGGACTAGCGGACTACGAGCAGTACTTC. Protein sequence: CASRGLADYEQYF.

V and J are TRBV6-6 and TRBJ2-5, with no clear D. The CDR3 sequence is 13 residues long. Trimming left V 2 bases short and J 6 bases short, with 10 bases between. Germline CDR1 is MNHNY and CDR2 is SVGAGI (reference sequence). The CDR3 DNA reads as TGTGCCAGCAGTTACGGGCAGGTACAGACCCAGTACTTC. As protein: CASSYGQVQTQYF.

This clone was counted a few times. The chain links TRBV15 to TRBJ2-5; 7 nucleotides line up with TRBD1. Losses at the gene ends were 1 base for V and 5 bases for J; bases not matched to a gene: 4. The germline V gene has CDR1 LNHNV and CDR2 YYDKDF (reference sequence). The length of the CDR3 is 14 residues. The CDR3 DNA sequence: TGTGCCACCAGCAGAGCCCAGGGGGTGGAGACCCAGTACTTC. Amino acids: CATSRAQGVETQYF. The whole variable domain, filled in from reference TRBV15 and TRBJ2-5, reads DAMVIQNPRYQVTQFGKPVTLSCSQTLNHNVMYWYQQKSSQAPKLLFHYYDKDFNNEADTPDNFQSRRPNTSFCFLDIRSPGLGDTAMYLCATSRAQGVETQYFGPGTRLLVL.

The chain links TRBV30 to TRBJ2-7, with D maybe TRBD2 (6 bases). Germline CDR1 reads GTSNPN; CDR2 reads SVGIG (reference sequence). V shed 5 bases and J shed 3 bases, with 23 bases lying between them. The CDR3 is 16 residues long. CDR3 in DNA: TGTGCCTGGGCGAAGGACTGGCCGGGAGTTGACTACGAGCAGTACTTC. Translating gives CAWAKDWPGVDYEQYF.

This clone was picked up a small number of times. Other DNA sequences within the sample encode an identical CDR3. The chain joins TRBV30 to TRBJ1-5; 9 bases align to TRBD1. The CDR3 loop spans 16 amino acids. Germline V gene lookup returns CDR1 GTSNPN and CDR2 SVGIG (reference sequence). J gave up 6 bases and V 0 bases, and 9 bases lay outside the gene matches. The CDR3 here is CAWSVKGTGNSQPQHF. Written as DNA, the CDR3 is TGTGCCTGGAGTGTAAAAGGGACAGGGAACAGTCAGCCCCAGCATTTT.

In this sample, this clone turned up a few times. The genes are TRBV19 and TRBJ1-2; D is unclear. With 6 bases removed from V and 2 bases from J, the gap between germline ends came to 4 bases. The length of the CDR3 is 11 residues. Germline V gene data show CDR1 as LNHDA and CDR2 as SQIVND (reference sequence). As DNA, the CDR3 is TGTGCCAGTAGCCGGAACTATGGCTACACCTTC. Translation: CASSRNYGYTF.

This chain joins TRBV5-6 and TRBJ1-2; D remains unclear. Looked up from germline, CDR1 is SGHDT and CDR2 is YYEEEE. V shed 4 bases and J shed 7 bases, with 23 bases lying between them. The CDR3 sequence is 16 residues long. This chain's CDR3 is CASSQLSGLSTAGYTF. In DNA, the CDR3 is TGTGCCAGCAGCCAACTATCAGGACTCTCGACTGCTGGCTACACCTTC.

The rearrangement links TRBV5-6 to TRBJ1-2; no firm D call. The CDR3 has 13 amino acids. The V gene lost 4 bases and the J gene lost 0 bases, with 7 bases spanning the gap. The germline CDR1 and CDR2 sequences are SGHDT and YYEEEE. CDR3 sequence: CASSPRSNYGYTF. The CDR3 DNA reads TGTGCCAGCAGCCCTAGATCTAACTATGGCTACACCTTC. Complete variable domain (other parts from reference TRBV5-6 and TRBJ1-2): DAGVTQSPTHLIKTRGQQVTLRCSPKSGHDTVSWYQQALGQGPQFIFQYYEEEERQRGNFPDRFSGHQFPNYSSELNVNALLLGDSALYLCASSPRSNYGYTFGSGTRLTVV.